The entry below describes one T cell receptor beta chain. TCRdb reanalysed the reads using MiXCR and keeps one entry per CDR3 protein. The table records over 300,000 distinct CDR3 sequences, about 17% of them present only once. This sample stems from a study of T cell repertoires in cytomegalovirus infection. Overall study context: Shared public TCR beta signatures pointed to both CMV infection and a matching HLA type.

Looked up from germline, CDR1 is DFQATT and CDR2 is SNEGSKA (reference sequence). V lost 4 bases and J lost 10; bases outside the gene matches: 13. The length of the CDR3 is 15 residues. The V and J genes are TRBV20-1 and TRBJ2-3, with 11 bases lining up with TRBD1. Sequencing was done on a sample of PBMCs. This sequence originates from a human donor in good health (CMV status not recorded). Some clones in this sample may be carry-over from other donors' samples. The CDR3 is CSAILGGDRGTPQYF. Here the CDR3 DNA reads TGCAGTGCTATACTGGGGGGGGACAGGGGGACTCCGCAGTATTTT.